These 14 T cell receptor beta chains were all obtained from the same sample, sequenced in a study of shared clonotypes between healthy human individuals. Produced via immunoSEQ multiplex PCR; TCRdb's table is partial and in-frame only. The sample records approximately 2.4 million clones, approximately 95% being singletons. The sample taken for sequencing was naive CD4+ T cells sorted from blood. Subset: CD45RA+ positively selected. These receptors all stem from a man aged 18 to 29 in good health.

The CDR3 here is CASSPQQTRGDGYTF. The CDR3 DNA reads TGTGCCAGCAGTCCACAACAAACAAGAGGGGATGGCTACACCTTC. The chain employs TRBV28 and TRBJ1-2; possible D gene TRBD1, 5 bases. The germline V gene encodes CDR1 MDHEN and CDR2 SYDVKM. Trimming removed 5 bases at V and 6 bases at J, with 19 bases between. There are 15 residues in the CDR3.

The chain combines TRBV5-1 with TRBJ2-2; no definite D call. Germline CDR1 SGHRS, CDR2 YFSETQ. V lost 1 base, J lost 3 bases, and 4 bases lay in between. The CDR3 consists of 13 residues. The DNA for the CDR3 is TGCGCCAGCAGCTTGCAGTACACCGGGGAGCTGTTTTTT. Translation: CASSLQYTGELFF.

This clone was found once. The V gene is TRBV5-1, the J gene TRBJ2-2; TRBD2 agrees at 9 bases. CDR3 length: 18 amino acids. V dropped 0 bases and J dropped 1; count of bases not matched to a gene: 7. Germline V lookup: CDR1 SGHRS, CDR2 YFSETQ. Here the CDR3 DNA reads TGCGCCAGCAGCTTGGTAGTTAGCGGGAGCGTGAACACCGGGGAGCTGTTTTTT. Translated, it gives CASSLVVSGSVNTGELFF.

Concerning this clone: The junction differs from germline at one of its ends, possibly a read error. The V gene is TRBV7-7, the J gene TRBJ2-1; 10 bases are a match to TRBD2. Looked up from germline, CDR1 is SSHAT and CDR2 is FNYEAQ (reference sequence). The CDR3 runs to 15 residues. The CDR3 nucleotides are TGTGCTAGCAGCTTAAGCGGGGGGGCATACAATGAGCAGTTCTTC. Translated: CASSLSGGAYNEQFF.

The chain couples TRBV5-6 to TRBJ2-2; 13 positions match TRBD2. J gave up 7 bases and V 5 bases, and 5 bases lay outside the gene matches. The germline V gene encodes CDR1 SGHDT and CDR2 YYEEEE. The CDR3 sequence is 15 residues long. This CDR3 reads CASRQGLAGSGELFF. DNA for the CDR3: TGTGCCAGCAGACAGGGACTAGCGGGGAGCGGGGAGCTGTTTTTT.

The J gene is TRBJ1-1, the V gene TRBV29-1; TRBD1 matches 12 bases. Trimming took 6 bases from V and 3 from J; bases not matched to a gene: 5. The CDR3 consists of 14 residues. CDR1 is SQVTM, CDR2 ANQGSEA, per germline. CDR3 sequence (DNA): TGCAGCGTCGGGACAGGGGGCATCGACACTGAAGCTTTCTTT. It translates to CSVGTGGIDTEAFF. Variable domain in full (rest from reference TRBV29-1 and TRBJ1-1): SAVISQKPSRDICQRGTSLTIQCQVDSQVTMMFWYRQQPGQSLTLIATANQGSEATYESGFVIDKFPISRPNLTFSTLTVSNMSPEDSSIYLCSVGTGGIDTEAFFGQGTRLTVV.

This chain connects TRBV19 to TRBJ2-7, with 12 bases aligning to TRBD2. CDR1 and CDR2 from the germline V gene are LNHDA and SQIVND (reference sequence). The CDR3 sequence is 19 residues long. J lost 3 bases, V lost 1 base, and 13 bases had no gene match. DNA of the CDR3: TGTGCCAGTAGTATAGCGGGGACAGCACTAGCGGGAGGTAGCTACGAGCAGTACTTC. It specifies CASSIAGTALAGGSYEQYF.

The chain links TRBV27 to TRBJ2-3; 9 positions match TRBD2. Trimming removed 5 bases from V and 0 bases from J; junction bases left unmatched: 3. CDR1 and CDR2 (germline): MNHEY, SMNVEV (reference sequence). This CDR3 has 15 residues. CDR3 in DNA: TGTGCCAGCAGTCGGCGGGGGGGGAGCACAGATACGCAGTATTTT. Translation: CASSRRGGSTDTQYF.

With respect to this clone: Distinct nucleotide sequences in the sample also encode this CDR3. The rearrangement uses TRBV18 and TRBJ2-7; tentatively, D is TRBD1 or TRBD2 (5 bases each). The CDR3 spans 13 residues. The V gene's germline CDR1 is KGHSH and CDR2 LQKENI. The germline V and J ends were trimmed by 6 bases and 3 bases, with 12 bases remaining between them. CDR3 DNA sequence: TGTGCCAGCTCCCGGGGCACCAGCTACGAGCAGTACTTC. Translated, it gives CASSRGTSYEQYF.

This rearrangement joins TRBV6-6 to TRBJ2-7; a weak D match, TRBD2 (6 bases). CDR1 and CDR2 (germline): MNHNY, SVGAGI (reference sequence). This CDR3 has 14 residues. V lost 4 bases to trimming and J lost 1 base, with 11 bases between them. CDR3 residues: CASSWGDGSYEQYF. Written as DNA, the CDR3 is TGTGCCAGCAGTTGGGGGGACGGATCCTACGAGCAGTACTTC.

Regarding this clone: The sample contains more than one DNA sequence encoding this CDR3. This rearrangement joins TRBV5-1 to TRBJ2-5; D call uncertain. CDR1 is SGHRS, CDR2 YFSETQ, per germline. This CDR3 is built from 13 residues. V dropped 2 bases and J dropped 2 bases, with 7 bases sitting between them. The CDR3 is CASSFASQETQYF. The CDR3, as DNA: TGCGCCAGCAGCTTTGCTTCGCAAGAGACCCAGTACTTC.

This chain connects TRBV30 to TRBJ2-5, with no clear D. The J call is doubtful: the DNA matches TRBJ2-7 better. CDR3 size: 10 residues. Germline loops: CDR1 GTSNPN, CDR2 SVGIG (reference sequence). The CDR3 region is CAWSRNEQYF. DNA of the CDR3: TGTGCCTGGAGTAGGAACGAGCAGTACTTC.

The rearrangement joins TRBV18 to TRBJ2-3; unclear D gene. V lost 2 bases and J lost 4, with 7 bases in between. This CDR3 contains 13 residues. Germline V gene lookup returns CDR1 KGHSH and CDR2 LQKENI. CDR3 protein: CASSPIAADTQYF. DNA of the CDR3: TGTGCCAGCTCACCAATTGCGGCAGATACGCAGTATTTT. Full variable domain (rest looked up from reference TRBV18 and TRBJ2-3): NAGVMQNPRHLVRRRGQEARLRCSPMKGHSHVYWYRQLPEEGLKFMVYLQKENIIDESGMPKERFSAEFPKEGPSILRIQQVVRGDSAAYFCASSPIAADTQYFGPGTRLTVL.

The genes are TRBV5-4 and TRBJ2-5, with 8 bases identical to TRBD2. CDR3 length: 14 residues. Unmatched junction bases numbered 5, after V lost 2 bases and J lost 5 bases. Per the germline V gene, CDR1 is SGHNT and CDR2 is YYREEE (reference sequence). The CDR3 here is CASSFGTSRETQYF. The CDR3 region has the DNA TGTGCCAGCAGCTTCGGGACTAGTCGGGAGACCCAGTACTTC.